What follows describes a single T cell receptor (beta chain). These data are taken from a study of Graves' ophthalmopathy and Graves' hyperthyroidism. RNA transcripts provided the template for amplifying TCR beta CDR3 regions. Amplification began with first-round RT-PCR using HTBI primers, then second-round multiplex PCR was performed. TCRdb re-derived calls from the multiplex PCR reads in MiXCR, one entry per CDR3 protein. The sample has around 600,000 distinct CDR3 sequences; just over 40% are singletons. This sequence originates from an adult man with Graves' ophthalmopathy. The specimen was peripheral blood.

DNA for the CDR3: TGCAGTGCTACTCCGGGGTACGAAGAGACCCAGTACTTC. Translated, it gives CSATPGYEETQYF. The V and J genes are TRBV20-1 and TRBJ2-5; D is possibly TRBD2 (5 bases). V lost 4 bases and J 3 bases, leaving 12 bases between the germline ends. Germline V lookup: CDR1 DFQATT, CDR2 SNEGSKA (reference sequence). This CDR3 has 13 amino acids.